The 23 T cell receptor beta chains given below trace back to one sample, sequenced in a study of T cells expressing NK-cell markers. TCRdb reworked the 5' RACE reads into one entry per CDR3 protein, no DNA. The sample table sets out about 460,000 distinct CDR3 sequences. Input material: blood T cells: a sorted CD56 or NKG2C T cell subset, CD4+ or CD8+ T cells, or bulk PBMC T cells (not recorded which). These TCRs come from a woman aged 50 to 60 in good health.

The CDR3: CASSPVAKQFF. The chain is built from TRBV2 and TRBJ2-1. The germline V gene has CDR1 SNHLY and CDR2 FYNNEI. This CDR3 spans 11 amino acids.

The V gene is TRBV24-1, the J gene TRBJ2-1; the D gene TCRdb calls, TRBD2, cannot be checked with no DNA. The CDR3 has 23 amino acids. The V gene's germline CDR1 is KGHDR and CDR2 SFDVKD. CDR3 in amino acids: CATSGWVGRSRLAGGASYNEQFF.

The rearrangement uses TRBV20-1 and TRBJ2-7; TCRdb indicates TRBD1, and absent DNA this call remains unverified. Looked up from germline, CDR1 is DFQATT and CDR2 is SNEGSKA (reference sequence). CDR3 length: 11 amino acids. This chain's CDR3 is CSAWTGGGQYF.

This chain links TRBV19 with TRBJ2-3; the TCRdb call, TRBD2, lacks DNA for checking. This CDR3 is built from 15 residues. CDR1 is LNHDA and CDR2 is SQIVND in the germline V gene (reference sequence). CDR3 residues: CASSIRASGRGGQYF.

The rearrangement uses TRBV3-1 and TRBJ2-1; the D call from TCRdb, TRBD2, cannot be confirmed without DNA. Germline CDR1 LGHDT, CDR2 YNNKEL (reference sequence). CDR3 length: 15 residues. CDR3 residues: CASSKTSGTYNEQFF.

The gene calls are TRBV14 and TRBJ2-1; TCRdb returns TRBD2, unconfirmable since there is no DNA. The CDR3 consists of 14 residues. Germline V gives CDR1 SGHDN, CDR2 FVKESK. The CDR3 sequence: CASSRALGYNEQFF.

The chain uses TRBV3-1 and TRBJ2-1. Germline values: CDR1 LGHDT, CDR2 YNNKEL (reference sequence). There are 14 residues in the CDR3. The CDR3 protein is CASSQERFGNEQFF.

CDR3 loop: CASSFPGTYEQYF. The rearrangement links TRBV7-9 to TRBJ2-7; lacking DNA, the TRBD1 call made by TCRdb goes unchecked. The CDR3 is 13 amino acids. Per the germline V gene, CDR1 is SEHNR and CDR2 is FQNEAQ (reference sequence).

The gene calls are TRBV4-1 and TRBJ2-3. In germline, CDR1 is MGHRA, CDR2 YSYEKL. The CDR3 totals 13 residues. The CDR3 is CASSQVGTDTQYF.

The CDR3 loop reads CASSLADARELFF. The genes are TRBV5-1 and TRBJ2-2. CDR1 SGHRS and CDR2 YFSETQ come from the germline V gene. This CDR3 has 13 residues. Full variable domain (outside the CDR3, taken from reference TRBV5-1 and TRBJ2-2): KAGVTQTPRYLIKTRGQQVTLSCSPISGHRSVSWYQQTPGQGLQFLFEYFSETQRNKGNFPGRFSGRQFSNSRSEMNVSTLELGDSALYLCASSLADARELFFGEGSRLTVL.

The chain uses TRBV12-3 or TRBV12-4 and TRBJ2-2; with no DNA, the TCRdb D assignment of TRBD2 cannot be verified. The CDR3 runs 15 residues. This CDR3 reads CASSLGGRRTGELFF.

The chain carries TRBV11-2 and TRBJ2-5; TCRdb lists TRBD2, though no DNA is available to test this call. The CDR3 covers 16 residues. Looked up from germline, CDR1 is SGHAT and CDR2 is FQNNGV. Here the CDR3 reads CASKSLAGGYQETQYF.

The CDR3: CASSQSPGTRDNEQFF. J is TRBJ2-1 and V is TRBV3-1; absent DNA, TCRdb's TRBD1 call cannot be checked. The CDR3 runs to 16 residues. Germline CDR1 and CDR2: LGHDT and YNNKEL (reference sequence).

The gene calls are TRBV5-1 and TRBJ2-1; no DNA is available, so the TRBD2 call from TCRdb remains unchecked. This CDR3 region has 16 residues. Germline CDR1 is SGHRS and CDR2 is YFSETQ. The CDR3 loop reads CASMLSLAGVHNEQFF.

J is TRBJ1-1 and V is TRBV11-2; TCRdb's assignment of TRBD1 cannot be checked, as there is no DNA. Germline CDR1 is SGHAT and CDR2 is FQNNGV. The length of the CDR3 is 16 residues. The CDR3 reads CASSWGGKRRNTEAFF.

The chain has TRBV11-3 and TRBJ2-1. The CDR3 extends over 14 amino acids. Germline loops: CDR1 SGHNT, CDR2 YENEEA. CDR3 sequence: CASSSDGIYNEQFF.

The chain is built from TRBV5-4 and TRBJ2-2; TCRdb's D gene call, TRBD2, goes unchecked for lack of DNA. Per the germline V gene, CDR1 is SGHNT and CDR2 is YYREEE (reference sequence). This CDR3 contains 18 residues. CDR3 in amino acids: CASSKGTSGSIDTGELFF.

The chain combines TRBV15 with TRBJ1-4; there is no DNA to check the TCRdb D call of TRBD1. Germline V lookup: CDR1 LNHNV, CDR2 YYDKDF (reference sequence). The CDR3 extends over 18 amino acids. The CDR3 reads CATSRDPQRQAGNEKLFF.

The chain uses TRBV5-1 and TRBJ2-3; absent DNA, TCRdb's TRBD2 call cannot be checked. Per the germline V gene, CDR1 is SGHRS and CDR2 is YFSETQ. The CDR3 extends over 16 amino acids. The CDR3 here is CASTGGGRSSTDTQYF.

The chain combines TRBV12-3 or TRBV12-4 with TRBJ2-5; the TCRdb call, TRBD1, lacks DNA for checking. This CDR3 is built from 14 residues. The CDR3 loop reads CASSPAQGSPAQYF.

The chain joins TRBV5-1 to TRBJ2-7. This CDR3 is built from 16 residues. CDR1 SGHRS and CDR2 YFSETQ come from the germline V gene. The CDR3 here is CASSLAGSSSSYEQYF.

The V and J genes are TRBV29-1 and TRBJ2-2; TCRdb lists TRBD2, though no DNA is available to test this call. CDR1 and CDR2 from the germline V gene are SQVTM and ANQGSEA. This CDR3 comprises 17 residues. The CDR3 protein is CSVGGGTRPLNTGELFF.

The CDR3 loop reads CSASSGSRYNYGYTF. The chain joins TRBV20-1 to TRBJ1-2. This CDR3 has 15 amino acids. Germline CDR1 reads DFQATT; CDR2 reads SNEGSKA (reference sequence).